The 5 T cell receptor beta chains below were found in one sample sequenced in a study of shared clonotypes between healthy human individuals (dated by TCRdb to 2018 to 2020). The library was made by the immunoSEQ multiplex PCR assay. Drawn from immuneACCESS, this table holds only the in-frame rearrangements with V and J called that TCRdb kept. Clones are partly lost; checked studies trace under half to an unresolved V gene and leave the rest unexplained. The table for this sample lists some 2,500,000 clones; 80% to 95% of them were counted only once. Around 0.37% of the sample is in the top ten clones. The sequencing sample was made of naive CD4+ T cells from PBMCs. The intended sense of this specimen's cell subset or site label: CD45RA+ positively selected. The receptors were sampled from a man between 18 and 35 years old in good health. Some clones in this sample may be carry-over from other donors' samples.

This sequence joins TRBV11-3 and TRBJ2-1; D not certain. Trimming cost V 1 base and J 5 bases, with 6 bases left between them. Germline values: CDR1 SGHNT, CDR2 YENEEA. The CDR3 extends over 13 amino acids. In DNA, the CDR3 is TGTGCCAGCAGCTTAGCCCGTAACAATGAGCAGTTCTTC. This translates into CASSLARNNEQFF.

This chain connects TRBV18 to TRBJ1-2; a weak D match, TRBD1 (5 bases). This CDR3 has 13 residues. Trimming left V 6 bases short and J 6 bases short, with 14 bases between. CDR1 KGHSH and CDR2 LQKENI come from the germline V gene. Written as DNA, the CDR3 is TGTGCCAGCTCTCCCGAAGGGACCCATGGCTACACCTTC. Translating gives CASSPEGTHGYTF.

This rearrangement joins TRBV4-1 to TRBJ2-1, with D perhaps matching TRBD1 or TRBD2 (5 bases each). The CDR3 extends over 16 amino acids. CDR1 is MGHRA and CDR2 is YSYEKL in the germline V gene. Trimming removed 4 bases at V and 0 bases at J, with 13 bases between. CDR3 protein: CASSLGDGRSYNEQFF. The CDR3 DNA reads TGCGCCAGCAGCCTTGGGGACGGACGCTCCTACAATGAGCAGTTCTTC.

The rearrangement links TRBV18 to TRBJ1-2; D is possibly TRBD1 (6 bases). Trimming cost V 0 bases and J 4 bases, with 15 bases left between them. CDR3 length: 16 residues. Germline lookup yields CDR1 KGHSH and CDR2 LQKENI. The CDR3 region is CASSPPPPGAFYGYTF. The CDR3 DNA reads TGTGCCAGCTCACCACCCCCCCCAGGGGCCTTCTATGGCTACACCTTC.

The chain recombines TRBV5-1 with TRBJ2-2, with D hard to call. Trimming left V 0 bases short and J 0 bases short, with 9 bases between. Germline loops: CDR1 SGHRS, CDR2 YFSETQ. The CDR3 has 16 amino acids. The CDR3 DNA reads as TGCGCCAGCAGCTTGGTGACCGCGGCGAACACCGGGGAGCTGTTTTTT. Translation: CASSLVTAANTGELFF.